These T cell receptor beta chains were read from a single sample in a study of shared clonotypes between healthy human individuals. Data came from immunoSEQ multiplex PCR; TCRdb stores just in-frame clones and leaves some out. The profile shows 1.6 million or so clones, around 97% of them singletons. The specimen sequenced was naive CD4+ T cells sorted from blood. These receptors originate from a man aged 25-45 years in good health. The CDR3 runs from the conserved cysteine through the conserved F or W. Each record gives: clone size, J gene, V gene, D gene, CDR3 length, CDR3 protein, CDR3 DNA. The D gene is left open where the match is weak. A clone size is listed for some rows: how often the clone was seen (once, few, many), or a class if it is expanded.

- TRBJ2-7 TRBV5-4 TRBD2 13 CASSLDSSGKQYF TGTGCCAGCAGCTTGGATTCTAGCGGGAAGCAGTACTTC
- TRBJ2-7 TRBV11-3 - 15 CASSPGGSPTYEQYF TGTGCCAGCAGCCCCGGGGGATCCCCTACCTACGAGCAGTACTTC
once TRBJ2-7 TRBV11-2 - 15 CASSLFGQISYEQYF TGTGCCAGCAGCTTATTTGGACAGATCTCCTACGAGCAGTACTTC
- TRBJ2-1 TRBV4-1 - 15 CASSQVRAIYNEQFF TGCGCCAGCAGCCAAGTTCGGGCAATATACAATGAGCAGTTCTTC
- TRBJ1-3 TRBV18 TRBD1 17 CASSPVMDRLSGNTIYF TGTGCCAGCTCACCAGTCATGGACAGGTTATCAGGAAACACCATATATTTT
once TRBJ2-7 TRBV25-1 TRBD2 16 CASSALLAGGPYEQYF TGTGCCAGCAGTGCCCTACTAGCGGGAGGACCCTACGAGCAGTACTTC
- TRBJ1-2 TRBV18 TRBD1 15 CASSPPDRAGYGYTF TGTGCCAGCTCACCACCGGACAGGGCGGGCTATGGCTACACCTTC
- TRBJ1-5 TRBV28 TRBD1 17 CASSRTDRALSNQPQHF TGTGCCAGCAGTCGAACCGACAGGGCCCTCAGCAATCAGCCCCAGCATTTT
- TRBJ1-2 TRBV10-3 TRBD1 15 CAISAKGATNYGYTF TGTGCCATCAGTGCAAAGGGGGCAACGAACTATGGCTACACCTTC
- TRBJ2-1 TRBV19 TRBD2 17 CASSRARGTSGFIEQFF TGTGCCAGTAGCAGGGCCCGAGGGACTAGCGGGTTTATTGAGCAGTTCTTC
- TRBJ1-3 TRBV9 - 17 CASSVGQGGAPGNTIYF TGTGCCAGCAGCGTAGGTCAAGGGGGAGCACCTGGAAACACCATATATTTT
- TRBJ1-1 TRBV27 - 14 CASSFTARSTEAFF TGTGCCAGCAGTTTCACAGCCCGGAGCACTGAAGCTTTCTTT
- TRBJ2-1 TRBV5-1 - 14 CASSLSGPIDEQFF TGCGCCAGCAGCCTTTCGGGGCCCATAGATGAGCAGTTCTTC
- TRBJ2-5 TRBV7-2 - 14 CASSLGGGQETQYF TGTGCCAGCAGCTTAGGGGGCGGCCAAGAGACCCAGTACTTC
- TRBJ2-7 TRBV19 TRBD1 16 CASSIGRLGGASVQYF TGTGCCAGTAGTATAGGGCGTCTAGGGGGCGCTTCCGTGCAGTACTTC
- TRBJ2-5 TRBV7-9 - 14 CASSSRGSTGTQYF TGTGCCAGCAGCTCCCGGGGCAGTACGGGGACCCAGTACTTC
- TRBJ2-1 TRBV5-1 TRBD2 16 CASSSDSGTRYNEQFF TGCGCCAGCAGCAGCGATAGCGGGACCCGCTACAATGAGCAGTTCTTC
once TRBJ2-3 TRBV7-9 TRBD2 16 CASSRLAGGLTDTQYF TGTGCCAGCTCACGACTAGCGGGAGGGCTCACAGATACGCAGTATTTT
- TRBJ2-5 TRBV28 - 11 CASSQSETQYF TGTGCCAGCAGCCAATCAGAGACCCAGTACTTC
- TRBJ2-7 TRBV28 - 11 CASSFLGEQYF TGTGCCAGCAGCTTCCTCGGCGAGCAGTACTTC
- TRBJ2-3 TRBV29-1 TRBD2 17 CSVFTLPGGGGTDTQYF TGCAGCGTCTTCACCCTCCCGGGGGGAGGGGGCACAGATACGCAGTATTTT
- TRBJ2-7 TRBV14 - 17 CASSHLAGRGGSYEQYF TGTGCCAGCAGCCATTTGGCGGGGAGAGGGGGCTCCTACGAGCAGTACTTC
- TRBJ1-1 TRBV11-2 TRBD1 15 CASSLRGQGYTEAFF TGTGCCAGCAGCTTAAGGGGACAGGGGTATACTGAAGCTTTCTTT
few TRBJ1-2 TRBV19 TRBD1 13 CASRTGAFAGYTF TGTGCCAGTAGGACAGGGGCATTCGCTGGCTACACCTTC
- TRBJ1-5 TRBV18 - 17 CASSPQEGSEGGQPQHF TGTGCCAGCTCACCACAAGAGGGGTCAGAAGGAGGTCAGCCCCAGCATTTT
- TRBJ1-2 TRBV5-8 - 14 CASSLLRPSYGYTF TGTGCCAGCAGCTTACTAAGACCCAGCTATGGCTACACCTTC
- TRBJ2-7 TRBV21-1 - 11 CASNLRHEQYF TGTGCCAGCAACTTGCGACACGAGCAGTACTTC